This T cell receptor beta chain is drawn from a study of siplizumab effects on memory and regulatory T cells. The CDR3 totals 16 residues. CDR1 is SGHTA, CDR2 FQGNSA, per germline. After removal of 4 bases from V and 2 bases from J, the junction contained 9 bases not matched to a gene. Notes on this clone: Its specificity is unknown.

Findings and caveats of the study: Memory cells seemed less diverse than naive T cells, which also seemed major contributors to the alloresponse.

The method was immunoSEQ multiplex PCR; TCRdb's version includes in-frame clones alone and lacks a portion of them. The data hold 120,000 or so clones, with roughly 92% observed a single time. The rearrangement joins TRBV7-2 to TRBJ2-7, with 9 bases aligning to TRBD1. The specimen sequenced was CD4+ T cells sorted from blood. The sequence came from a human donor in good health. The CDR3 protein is CASSSGTGTGTYEQYF. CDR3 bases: TGTGCCAGCAGCTCCGGGACAGGGACCGGGACCTACGAGCAGTACTTC.